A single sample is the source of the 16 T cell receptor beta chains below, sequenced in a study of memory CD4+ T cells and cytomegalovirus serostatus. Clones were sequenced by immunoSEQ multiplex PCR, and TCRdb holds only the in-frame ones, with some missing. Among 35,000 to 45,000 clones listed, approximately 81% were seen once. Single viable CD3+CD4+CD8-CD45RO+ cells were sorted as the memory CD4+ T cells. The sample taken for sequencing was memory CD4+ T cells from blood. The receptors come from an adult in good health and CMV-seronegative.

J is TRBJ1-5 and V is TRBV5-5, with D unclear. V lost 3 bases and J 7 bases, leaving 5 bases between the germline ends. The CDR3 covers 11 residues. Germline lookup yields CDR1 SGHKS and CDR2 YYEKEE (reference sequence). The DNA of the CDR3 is TGTGCCAGCAGCTCTGAACAGCCCCAGCATTTT. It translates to CASSSEQPQHF.

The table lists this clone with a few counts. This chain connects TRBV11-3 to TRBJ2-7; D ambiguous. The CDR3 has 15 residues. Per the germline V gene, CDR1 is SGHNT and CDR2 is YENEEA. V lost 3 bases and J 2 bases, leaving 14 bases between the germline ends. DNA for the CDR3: TGTGCCAGCAGCTTGGGCTCGGTCCCTCCCTACGAGCAGTACTTC. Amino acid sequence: CASSLGSVPPYEQYF.

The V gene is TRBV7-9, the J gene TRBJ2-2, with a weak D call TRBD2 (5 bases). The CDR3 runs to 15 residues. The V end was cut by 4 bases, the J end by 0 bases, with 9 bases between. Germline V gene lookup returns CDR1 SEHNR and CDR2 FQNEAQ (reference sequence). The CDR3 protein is CASSSWTSNTGELFF. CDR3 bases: TGTGCCAGCAGCTCCTGGACTTCGAACACCGGGGAGCTGTTTTTT.

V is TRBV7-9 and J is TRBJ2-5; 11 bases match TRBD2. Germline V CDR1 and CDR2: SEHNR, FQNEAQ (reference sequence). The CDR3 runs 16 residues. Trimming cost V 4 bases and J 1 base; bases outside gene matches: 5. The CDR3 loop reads CASSSKGLAAQETQYF. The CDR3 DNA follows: TGTGCCAGCAGCTCCAAGGGACTAGCGGCCCAAGAGACCCAGTACTTC.

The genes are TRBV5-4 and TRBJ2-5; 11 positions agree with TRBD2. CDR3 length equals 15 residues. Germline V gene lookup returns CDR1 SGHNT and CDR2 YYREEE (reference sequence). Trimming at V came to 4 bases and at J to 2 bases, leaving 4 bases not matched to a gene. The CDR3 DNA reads TGTGCCAGCAGCAAGACTAGCGGGGAACAAGAGACCCAGTACTTC. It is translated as CASSKTSGEQETQYF.

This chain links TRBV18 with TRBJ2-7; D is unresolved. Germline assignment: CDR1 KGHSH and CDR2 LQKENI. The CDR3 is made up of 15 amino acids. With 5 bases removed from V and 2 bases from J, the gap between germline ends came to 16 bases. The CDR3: CASSAAPDVTYEQYF. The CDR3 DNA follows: TGTGCCAGCTCAGCCGCCCCGGATGTCACCTACGAGCAGTACTTC.

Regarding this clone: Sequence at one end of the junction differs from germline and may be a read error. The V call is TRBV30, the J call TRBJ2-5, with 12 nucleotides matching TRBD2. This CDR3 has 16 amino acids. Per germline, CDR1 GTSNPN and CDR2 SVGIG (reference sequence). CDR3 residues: CAWGDRTSGAQGTQYF. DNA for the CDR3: TGTGCCTGGGGTGATCGGACTAGCGGGGCTCAAGGGACCCAGTACTTC.

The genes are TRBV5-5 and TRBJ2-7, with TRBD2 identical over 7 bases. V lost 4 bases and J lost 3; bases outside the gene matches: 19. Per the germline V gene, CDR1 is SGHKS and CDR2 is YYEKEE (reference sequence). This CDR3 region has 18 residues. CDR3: CASSPGLSGTHLFYEQYF. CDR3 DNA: TGTGCCAGCAGCCCAGGTTTGAGCGGGACGCATTTGTTCTACGAGCAGTACTTC. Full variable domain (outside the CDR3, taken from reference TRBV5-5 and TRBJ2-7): DAGVTQSPTHLIKTRGQQVTLRCSPISGHKSVSWYQQVLGQGPQFIFQYYEKEERGRGNFPDRFSARQFPNYSSELNVNALLLGDSALYLCASSPGLSGTHLFYEQYFGPGTRLTVT.

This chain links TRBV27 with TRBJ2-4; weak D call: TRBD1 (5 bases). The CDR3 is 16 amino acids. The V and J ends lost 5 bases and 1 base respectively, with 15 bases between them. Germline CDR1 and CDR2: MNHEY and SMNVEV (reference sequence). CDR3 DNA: TGTGCCAGCAGTCCCAGGGCCCGACAGGCCAAAAACATTCAGTACTTC. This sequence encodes CASSPRARQAKNIQYF.

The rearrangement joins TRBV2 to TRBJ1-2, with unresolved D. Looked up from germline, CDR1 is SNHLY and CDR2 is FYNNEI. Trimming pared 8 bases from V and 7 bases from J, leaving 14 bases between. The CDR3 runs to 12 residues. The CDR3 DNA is TGTGCCAGCCACCCCGGGAGATCTGGCTACACCTTC. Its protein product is CASHPGRSGYTF.

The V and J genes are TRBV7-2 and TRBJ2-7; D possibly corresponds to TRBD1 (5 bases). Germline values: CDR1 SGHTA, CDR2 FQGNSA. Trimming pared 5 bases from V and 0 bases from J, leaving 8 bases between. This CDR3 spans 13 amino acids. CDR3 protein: CASSRQFSYEQYF. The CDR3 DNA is TGTGCCAGCAGCCGACAGTTCTCCTACGAGCAGTACTTC.

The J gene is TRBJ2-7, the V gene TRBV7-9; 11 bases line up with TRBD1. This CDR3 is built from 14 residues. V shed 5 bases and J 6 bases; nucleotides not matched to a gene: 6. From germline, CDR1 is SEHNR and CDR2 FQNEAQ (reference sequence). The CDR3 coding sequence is TGTGCCAGCAGCCGAGCGGACAGGGGGCCCGAGCAGTACTTC. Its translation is CASSRADRGPEQYF.

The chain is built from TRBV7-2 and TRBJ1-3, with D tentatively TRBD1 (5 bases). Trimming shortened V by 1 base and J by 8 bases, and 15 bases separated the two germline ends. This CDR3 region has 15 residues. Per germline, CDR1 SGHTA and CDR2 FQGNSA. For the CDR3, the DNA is TGTGCCAGCAGCTTAGTTCGGACACCGGGCGACACCATATATTTT. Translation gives CASSLVRTPGDTIYF.

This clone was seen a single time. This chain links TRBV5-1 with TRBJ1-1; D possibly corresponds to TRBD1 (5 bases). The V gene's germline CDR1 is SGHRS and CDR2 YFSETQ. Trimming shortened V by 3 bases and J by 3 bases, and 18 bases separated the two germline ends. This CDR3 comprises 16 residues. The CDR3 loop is CASSWRRGRADTEAFF. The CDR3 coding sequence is TGCGCCAGCAGCTGGCGGCGGGGCAGAGCCGACACTGAAGCTTTCTTT.

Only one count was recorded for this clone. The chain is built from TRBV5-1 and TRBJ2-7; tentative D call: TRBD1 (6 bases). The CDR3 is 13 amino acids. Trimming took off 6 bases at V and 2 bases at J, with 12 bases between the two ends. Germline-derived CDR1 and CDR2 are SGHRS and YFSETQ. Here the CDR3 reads CASNRDGPYEQYF. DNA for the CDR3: TGCGCCAGCAACAGGGACGGACCCTACGAGCAGTACTTC.

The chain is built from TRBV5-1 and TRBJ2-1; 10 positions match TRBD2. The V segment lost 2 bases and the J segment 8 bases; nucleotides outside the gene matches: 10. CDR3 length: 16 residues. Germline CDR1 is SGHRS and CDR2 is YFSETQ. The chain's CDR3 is CASSLPAGGPSDEQFF. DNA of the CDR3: TGCGCCAGCAGCTTACCAGCGGGAGGGCCTTCCGATGAGCAGTTCTTC.